One and the same sample provided the 29 T cell receptor beta chains below, sequenced in a study of blood T cell repertoires in COVID-19. Here immunoSEQ multiplex PCR was the method, and the copy in TCRdb shows in-frame clones only, minus some. Altogether approximately 110,000 clones are present, nearly 90% being singletons, with the ten largest covering 8% to 9%. The sequencing sample was made of peripheral blood. These TCRs come from an older woman who had recovered from COVID-19.

The chain couples TRBV5-1 to TRBJ1-1; D gene ambiguous. CDR1 and CDR2 (germline): SGHRS, YFSETQ. Trimming cost V 0 bases and J 1 base, with 13 bases left between them. The CDR3 is made up of 16 amino acids. The CDR3 DNA follows: TGCGCCAGCAGCTTGGACCCGGGAGGAAGGAACACTGAAGCTTTCTTT. It is translated as CASSLDPGGRNTEAFF.

V usage is TRBV7-3 and J usage is TRBJ2-1; TRBD1 is a possible D gene (6 bases). Per germline, CDR1 SGHTA and CDR2 FQGTGA. The CDR3 covers 15 residues. V lost 2 bases, J lost 0 bases, and 8 bases lay in between. The CDR3 sequence is CASSLSGVSYNEQFF. The CDR3 DNA sequence: TGTGCCAGCAGCTTATCAGGGGTCTCCTACAATGAGCAGTTCTTC.

V is TRBV7-3 and J is TRBJ2-7; a possible D gene is TRBD1 (6 bases). With 2 bases removed from V and 6 bases from J, the gap between germline ends came to 14 bases. Germline CDR1 reads SGHTA; CDR2 reads FQGTGA. The CDR3 length is 14 residues. The CDR3 region has the DNA TGTGCCAGCAGCTTAGGGGTAACAGGGTCCGAGCAGTACTTC. Translating gives CASSLGVTGSEQYF.

The chain combines TRBV28 with TRBJ1-4; 10 bases line up with TRBD1. The CDR3 is 16 amino acids. Looked up from germline, CDR1 is MDHEN and CDR2 is SYDVKM. Trimming removed 8 bases from V and 2 bases from J; junction bases left unmatched: 8. The CDR3 DNA reads as TGTGCCAGCGGCTCGGACAGGGGGGCTACTAATGAAAAACTGTTTTTT. It yields the protein CASGSDRGATNEKLFF.

The V call is TRBV6-1, the J call TRBJ1-2; maybe TRBD1 (6 bases). The germline V gene has CDR1 MNHNS and CDR2 SASEGT. Trimming cost V 4 bases and J 2 bases, with 17 bases left between them. The CDR3 length is 16 residues. The CDR3 spells CASSARGAGANYGYTF. In nucleotides, the CDR3 is TGTGCCAGCAGTGCAAGAGGCGCAGGGGCGAACTATGGCTACACCTTC.

The chain couples TRBV6-5 to TRBJ2-1, with 7 bases aligning to TRBD2. The CDR3 totals 14 residues. With 5 bases clipped from V and 5 bases from J, the junction kept 6 bases outside the gene matches. The V gene's germline CDR1 is MNHEY and CDR2 SVGAGI. The CDR3 DNA follows: TGTGCCAGCAGTCTTTCAGGGACTAACAATGAGCAGTTCTTC. This encodes CASSLSGTNNEQFF.

This clone was observed once. The rearrangement joins TRBV6-6 to TRBJ2-3; 8 bases are shared with TRBD1. With V trimmed by 0 bases and J by 3 bases, 5 bases remained unmatched. From germline, CDR1 is MNHNY and CDR2 SVGAGI (reference sequence). CDR3 length: 16 residues. In DNA form, the CDR3 reads TGTGCCAGCAGTTACTCGACCAGGGGGCTGACAGATACGCAGTATTTT. Protein: CASSYSTRGLTDTQYF.

This chain links TRBV7-9 with TRBJ2-2; D remains ambiguous. V shed 1 base and J shed 4 bases, with 7 bases lying between them. The germline gives CDR1 SEHNR, CDR2 FQNEAQ (reference sequence). The CDR3 is 14 residues long. CDR3 region: CASSLVYFTGELFF. The CDR3 coding sequence is TGTGCCAGCAGCTTAGTATATTTCACCGGGGAGCTGTTTTTT.

The CDR3 loop reads CASTVGGVSGTEAFF. For the CDR3, the DNA is TGTGCCAGCACCGTCGGAGGGGTGAGTGGCACTGAAGCTTTCTTT. The chain couples TRBV6-6 to TRBJ1-1, with TRBD1 as a possible D gene (5 bases). This CDR3 is 15 amino acids long. The V and J ends lost 7 bases and 4 bases respectively, with 19 bases between them. The V gene's germline CDR1 is MNHNY and CDR2 SVGAGI (reference sequence).

V is TRBV14 and J is TRBJ2-1, with 7 bases aligning to TRBD1. Germline trimming cut 1 base from V and 10 bases from J; bases unmatched to any gene: 4. Germline V CDR1 and CDR2: SGHDN, FVKESK. CDR3 length equals 13 residues. The CDR3 protein is CASSQGQGGEQFF. The CDR3 DNA reads as TGTGCCAGCAGCCAAGGACAGGGCGGAGAGCAGTTCTTC.

The CDR3 protein is CASSWTGNYGYTF. The CDR3 bases are TGTGCCAGCAGCTGGACGGGGAACTATGGCTACACCTTC. The chain is built from TRBV13 and TRBJ1-2, with no clear D. The V gene's germline CDR1 is PRHDT and CDR2 FYEKMQ (reference sequence). V was clipped by 4 bases and J by 2 bases, with 8 bases between them. The CDR3 has 13 residues.

The chain is built from TRBV7-3 and TRBJ2-5; the D is unclear. The CDR3 consists of 13 residues. Germline CDR1 and CDR2: SGHTA and FQGTGA. V gave up 6 bases and J gave up 3 bases, with 11 bases separating them. In nucleotides, the CDR3 is TGTGCCAGCAGAAGGAACGCGGAAGAGACCCAGTACTTC. Its protein product is CASRRNAEETQYF.

The chain carries TRBV4-3 and TRBJ1-6, with D maybe TRBD1 (5 bases). The CDR3 length is 15 residues. Germline V gene lookup returns CDR1 LGHNA and CDR2 YSLEER. Trimming shortened V by 8 bases and J by 6 bases, and 17 bases separated the two germline ends. CDR3 region: CASAPGGYRNSPLHF. The CDR3 nucleotides are TGCGCCAGCGCTCCGGGGGGGTATCGTAATTCACCCCTCCACTTT.

The chain carries TRBV9 and TRBJ1-3; TRBD1 agrees at 7 bases. The CDR3 has 14 residues. The V segment lost 2 bases and the J segment 3 bases; nucleotides outside the gene matches: 2. Germline V gives CDR1 SGDLS, CDR2 YYNGEE. The CDR3 nucleotides read TGTGCCAGCAGCGTGGGACAGTTTGGAAACACCATATATTTT. Translated: CASSVGQFGNTIYF.

This rearrangement joins TRBV5-3 to TRBJ1-2, with D perhaps TRBD1 (5 bases). TRBV5-3 is treated as an ORF (open reading frame) with a function not yet certain. This CDR3 has 15 residues. V was clipped by 1 base and J by 2 bases, with 12 bases between them. CDR3 sequence: CARSLSGRGNYGYTF. The CDR3 DNA reads as TGTGCCAGAAGCTTGTCCGGGAGGGGAAACTATGGCTACACCTTC.

The gene calls are TRBV18 and TRBJ2-1; D is possibly TRBD2 (6 bases). The CDR3 consists of 14 residues. The germline V gene has CDR1 KGHSH and CDR2 LQKENI. The ends were cut back, 1 base at V and 9 bases at J, with 13 bases in the middle. The CDR3 reads CASSPRIGGVEQFF. CDR3 nucleotides: TGTGCCAGCTCACCACGGATTGGAGGGGTTGAGCAGTTCTTC.

The chain has TRBV6-6 and TRBJ1-1; D perhaps matches TRBD1 (6 bases). Germline loops: CDR1 MNHNY, CDR2 SVGAGI (reference sequence). Trimming removed 7 bases from V and 2 bases from J, with 14 bases in between. The CDR3 is 14 amino acids. CDR3 coding DNA: TGTGCCAGCACTAGTGGACAGCAAAACACTGAAGCTTTCTTT. Translated, it gives CASTSGQQNTEAFF.

This chain links TRBV6-5 with TRBJ2-7, with D perhaps TRBD2 (6 bases). CDR3 length: 14 residues. In germline, CDR1 is MNHEY, CDR2 SVGAGI. V was pared by 4 bases and J by 7 bases, with 17 bases between. The CDR3 reads CASSSHRGYREQYF. The CDR3, as DNA: TGTGCCAGCAGTTCGCACCGGGGGTATAGGGAGCAGTACTTC.

V usage is TRBV19 and J usage is TRBJ2-7; D is uncertain. The CDR3 sequence is 11 residues long. V lost 4 bases, J lost 3 bases, and 4 bases lay in between. CDR1 is LNHDA, CDR2 SQIVND, per germline (reference sequence). CDR3: CASSNRYEQYF. Written as DNA, the CDR3 is TGTGCCAGTAGTAATCGCTACGAGCAGTACTTC.

This chain links TRBV7-9 with TRBJ2-7; 7 bases are a match to TRBD1. The germline gives CDR1 SEHNR, CDR2 FQNEAQ (reference sequence). There are 14 residues in the CDR3. Trimming cost V 2 bases and J 2 bases; bases outside gene matches: 3. The CDR3 reads CASSLRGGAYEQYF. CDR3 bases: TGTGCCAGCAGCTTAAGAGGGGGCGCCTACGAGCAGTACTTC.

The V and J genes are TRBV15 and TRBJ2-1, with TRBD2 matching over 7 bases. Germline trimming cut 0 bases from V and 7 bases from J; bases unmatched to any gene: 0. This CDR3 region has 13 residues. CDR1 is LNHNV and CDR2 is YYDKDF in the germline V gene (reference sequence). CDR3 coding DNA: TGTGCCACCAGCAGAGAGGGAGGGAATGAGCAGTTCTTC. Translating it yields CATSREGGNEQFF.

This rearrangement joins TRBV12-5 to TRBJ1-1, with 7 bases lining up with TRBD1. This CDR3 contains 13 residues. The trim removed 7 bases at V and 6 bases at J, leaving 8 bases unmatched. Germline assignment: CDR1 LGHNT and CDR2 FRNRAP. CDR3 sequence: CASVGTGEPEAFF. CDR3 DNA sequence: TGTGCTAGTGTTGGAACAGGGGAACCTGAAGCTTTCTTT.

The chain uses TRBV4-3 and TRBJ2-7; 8 nucleotides agree with TRBD2. The CDR3 has 16 amino acids. Germline V gene lookup returns CDR1 LGHNA and CDR2 YSLEER. The J segment lost 3 bases and the V segment lost 0 bases, leaving 7 bases of the junction unmatched. CDR3 amino acids: CASSQDLREGIYEQYF. The CDR3 DNA is TGCGCCAGCAGCCAAGATTTACGGGAGGGTATCTACGAGCAGTACTTC.

The CDR3 nucleotides read TGTGCCACCACCCAGGGGGCCAAGCCCCAGCATTTT. Protein product: CATTQGAKPQHF. The chain employs TRBV24-1 and TRBJ1-5; 8 nucleotides match TRBD1. The CDR3 loop spans 12 amino acids. The junction had 4 bases not matched to a gene; V was cut back by 8 bases and J by 8 bases. Per the germline V gene, CDR1 is KGHDR and CDR2 is SFDVKD.

The chain combines TRBV7-9 with TRBJ2-1; 13 bases line up with TRBD2. The CDR3 is made up of 17 amino acids. V trimming: 4 bases; J trimming: 0 bases; junction bases outside the gene matches: 3. The V gene's germline CDR1 is SEHNR and CDR2 FQNEAQ (reference sequence). CDR3: CASSSGTSGISYNEQFF. In DNA form, the CDR3 reads TGTGCCAGCAGCTCCGGGACTAGCGGGATCTCCTACAATGAGCAGTTCTTC.

The J gene is TRBJ1-1, the V gene TRBV27; the D gene is possibly TRBD1 (5 bases). Per germline, CDR1 MNHEY and CDR2 SMNVEV (reference sequence). V lost 1 base, J lost 6 bases, and 12 bases lay in between. This CDR3 has 14 residues. The CDR3 loop reads CASSLLRGAPEAFF. The DNA for the CDR3 is TGTGCCAGCAGTTTATTACGCGGGGCCCCTGAAGCTTTCTTT.

The V and J genes are TRBV10-3 and TRBJ2-7; 10 bases are a match to TRBD1. The J segment lost 2 bases and the V segment lost 8 bases, leaving 6 bases of the junction unmatched. The CDR3 covers 14 residues. Germline V CDR1 and CDR2: ENHRY, SYGVKD. The CDR3 nucleotides are TGTGCCATCGGAGGACAGGGGGGAACCTACGAGCAGTACTTC. The encoded protein is CAIGGQGGTYEQYF.

The rearrangement links TRBV4-2 to TRBJ1-4; no clear D gene. Germline V gene data show CDR1 as LGHNA and CDR2 as YNFKEQ. V shed 0 bases and J shed 0 bases, with 11 bases lying between them. The CDR3 runs to 17 residues. This CDR3 is CASSQEDIATTNEKLFF. CDR3 coding DNA: TGTGCCAGCAGCCAAGAAGACATCGCAACAACTAATGAAAAACTGTTTTTT.

The V gene is TRBV7-9, the J gene TRBJ1-1; D is ambiguous. V lost 6 bases to trimming and J lost 9 bases, with 20 bases between them. CDR1 is SEHNR, CDR2 FQNEAQ, per germline (reference sequence). This CDR3 is 14 amino acids long. The DNA for the CDR3 is TGTGCCAGCAGTATAAATAGCCGTACCTCTCAAGCTTTCTTT. Translating gives CASSINSRTSQAFF.